One sample yielded the 20 T cell receptor beta chains listed below, sequenced in a study of blood T cell repertoires in COVID-19. Only in-frame clones appear in the TCRdb table, and some are missing; sequencing was by immunoSEQ multiplex PCR. In the table there are 110,000 to 150,000 clones, over 70% of which are singletons. The material sequenced was peripheral blood. These receptor sequences come from a woman aged 60-70 years with acute or convalescent COVID-19.

The chain couples TRBV19 to TRBJ1-5, with TRBD1 matching 8 bases. The V gene end was trimmed by 8 bases and the J gene end by 5 bases; junction bases not matched to a gene: 2. This CDR3 region has 12 residues. In germline, CDR1 is LNHDA, CDR2 SQIVND (reference sequence). CDR3 loop: CASGQGDQPQHF. The DNA of the CDR3 is TGTGCCAGTGGACAGGGAGATCAGCCCCAGCATTTT.

The gene calls are TRBV6-1 and TRBJ2-2, with 7 bases that match TRBD1. The V and J ends lost 1 base and 6 bases, in that order; junction bases with no gene match: 11. This CDR3 has 17 residues. Germline values: CDR1 MNHNS, CDR2 SASEGT. CDR3 sequence: CASSEEAGTVLSGELFF. CDR3 nucleotide sequence: TGTGCCAGCAGTGAAGAAGCCGGGACAGTATTGTCCGGGGAGCTGTTTTTT.

This clone was picked up a small number of times. The chain joins TRBV7-9 to TRBJ1-2; 7 bases are shared with TRBD1. CDR1 SEHNR and CDR2 FQNEAQ come from the germline V gene (reference sequence). V lost 4 bases to trimming and J lost 4 bases; unmatched junction nucleotides: 3. The CDR3 totals 13 residues. CDR3 coding DNA: TGTGCCAGCAGCTCATCAGGGGGCTATGGCTACACCTTC. Translated: CASSSSGGYGYTF.

The CDR3 nucleotides are TGTGCCAGTAGTACCCTTATTGGGGCTAGCACAGATACGCAGTATTTT. As protein: CASSTLIGASTDTQYF. This sequence joins TRBV19 and TRBJ2-3, with D maybe TRBD1 (5 bases). Germline values: CDR1 LNHDA, CDR2 SQIVND (reference sequence). This CDR3 has 16 amino acids. The V end lost 4 bases, the J end lost 0 bases, and 14 bases lay between the germline ends.

The genes are TRBV6-1 and TRBJ2-7, with TRBD2 identical over 7 bases. Trimming removed 2 bases from V and 1 base from J; junction bases left unmatched: 8. Germline CDR1 MNHNS, CDR2 SASEGT. CDR3 length: 16 amino acids. The CDR3 is CASSEWASGLSYEQYF. CDR3 coding DNA: TGTGCCAGCAGTGAATGGGCTAGCGGTCTGTCCTACGAGCAGTACTTC.

This clone was seen a single time. V usage is TRBV4-1 and J usage is TRBJ1-4; D unclear. The ends were cut back, 4 bases at V and 0 bases at J, with 9 bases in the middle. Germline V gene sequence: CDR1 MGHRA, CDR2 YSYEKL. The CDR3 spans 15 residues. In DNA form, the CDR3 reads TGCGCCAGCAGCCGAGAGCGAGCAACTAATGAAAAACTGTTTTTT. Translated, it gives CASSRERATNEKLFF.

This sequence joins TRBV2 and TRBJ2-2, with 7 nucleotides matching TRBD2. The CDR3 runs 15 residues. Per the germline V gene, CDR1 is SNHLY and CDR2 is FYNNEI. With V trimmed by 7 bases and J by 4 bases, 9 bases remained unmatched. CDR3 nucleotide sequence: TGTGCCAGCAAGGGCGGGAGTAGCGGCACCGGGGAGCTGTTTTTT. Translation: CASKGGSSGTGELFF. Drawing the rest from reference TRBV2 and TRBJ2-2, the complete variable domain is EPEVTQTPSHQVTQMGQEVILRCVPISNHLYFYWYRQILGQKVEFLVSFYNNEISEKSEIFDDQFSVERPDGSNFTLKIRSTKLEDSAMYFCASKGGSSGTGELFFGEGSRLTVL.

The chain recombines TRBV5-1 with TRBJ2-7; unclear D gene. The V end lost 4 bases, the J end lost 2 bases, and 16 bases lay between the germline ends. CDR3 size: 15 residues. CDR1 and CDR2 from the germline V gene are SGHRS and YFSETQ. CDR3 amino acids: CASSQTGPEPYEQYF. The CDR3 nucleotides read TGCGCCAGCAGCCAAACGGGTCCAGAACCCTACGAGCAGTACTTC.

This sequence joins TRBV30 and TRBJ1-1; D is undetermined. With 0 bases removed from V and 0 bases from J, the gap between germline ends came to 8 bases. The CDR3 has 14 residues. Germline CDR1 reads GTSNPN; CDR2 reads SVGIG (reference sequence). CDR3 protein: CAWSVKGVNTEAFF. CDR3 DNA sequence: TGTGCCTGGAGTGTAAAGGGAGTGAACACTGAAGCTTTCTTT.

The chain links TRBV7-9 to TRBJ2-1; TRBD1 matches 7 bases. The CDR3 extends over 16 amino acids. Germline CDR1 SEHNR, CDR2 FQNEAQ (reference sequence). V lost 5 bases, J lost 2 bases, and 9 bases stayed unmatched. This CDR3 is CASSLGDREAYNEQFF. The DNA for the CDR3 is TGTGCCAGCAGCCTTGGGGACAGAGAGGCCTACAATGAGCAGTTCTTC. Using reference TRBV7-9 and TRBJ2-1 for the parts outside the CDR3, the full variable domain is DTGVSQNPRHKITKRGQNVTFRCDPISEHNRLYWYRQTLGQGPEFLTYFQNEAQLEKSRLLSDRFSAERPKGSFSTLEIQRTEQGDSAMYLCASSLGDREAYNEQFFGPGTRLTVL.

This chain connects TRBV14 to TRBJ1-5; D gene ambiguous. The CDR3 runs 12 residues. The ends were cut back, 4 bases at V and 4 bases at J, with 5 bases in the middle. Germline CDR1 and CDR2: SGHDN and FVKESK. CDR3 residues: CASSLYNQPQHF. The CDR3 DNA reads as TGTGCCAGCAGCCTTTATAATCAGCCCCAGCATTTT.

The CDR3 here is CASSSGQSQETQYF. In nucleotides, the CDR3 is TGTGCCAGCAGTTCCGGACAGTCCCAAGAGACCCAGTACTTC. The chain carries TRBV6-4 and TRBJ2-5, with a possible D match to TRBD1 (6 bases). The germline gives CDR1 MRHNA, CDR2 SNTAGT. The CDR3 extends over 14 amino acids. The germline V and J ends were trimmed by 5 bases and 1 base, with 11 bases remaining between them.

This clone has just one count. The J gene is TRBJ2-1, the V gene TRBV4-1, with TRBD2 identical over 10 bases. Germline lookup yields CDR1 MGHRA and CDR2 YSYEKL. This CDR3 has 16 amino acids. V shed 6 bases, J shed 6 bases, and the junction held 11 bases outside the gene matches. The CDR3 DNA follows: TGCGCCAGCAGGCAATCTCCGGGACTAGCGCTCAATGAGCAGTTCTTC. Its translation is CASRQSPGLALNEQFF.

The V gene is TRBV29-1, the J gene TRBJ1-2; TRBD1 matches 9 bases. V dropped 4 bases and J dropped 8; count of bases not matched to a gene: 8. This CDR3 comprises 13 residues. Germline V gives CDR1 SQVTM, CDR2 ANQGSEA. The CDR3 reads CSVADRGSFGYTF. DNA of the CDR3: TGCAGCGTTGCCGACAGGGGGAGTTTCGGCTACACCTTC.

The V gene is TRBV5-8, the J gene TRBJ2-1, with 9 bases fitting TRBD1. With V trimmed by 6 bases and J by 6 bases, 13 bases remained unmatched. The CDR3 runs 16 residues. CDR1 SGHTS and CDR2 YDEGEE come from the germline V gene. As DNA, the CDR3 is TGTGCCAGCACCCCGACCGGGACAGGGTCCCGCAATGAGCAGTTCTTC. Amino acids: CASTPTGTGSRNEQFF.

The V gene is TRBV19, the J gene TRBJ2-3, with TRBD2 identical over 11 bases. Germline CDR1 LNHDA, CDR2 SQIVND (reference sequence). Unmatched junction bases numbered 4, after V lost 3 bases and J lost 2 bases. The CDR3 has 16 amino acids. The CDR3 sequence: CASSIRLAGITDTQYF. CDR3 DNA: TGTGCCAGTAGTATTCGACTAGCGGGAATCACAGATACGCAGTATTTT.

As DNA, the CDR3 is TGTGCCTGGAGCGCCTGGGGAGACCGAAGCGAGCAGTACTTC. This translates into CAWSAWGDRSEQYF. The chain employs TRBV30 and TRBJ2-7, with D possibly being TRBD2 (5 bases). Trimming took 3 bases from V and 6 from J, leaving 18 bases between them. This CDR3 contains 14 residues. Germline assignment: CDR1 GTSNPN and CDR2 SVGIG (reference sequence).

CDR3 sequence reads: CASSIGTSHQPQHF. The DNA for the CDR3 is TGTGCCAGTAGTATAGGGACATCGCATCAGCCCCAGCATTTT. The chain is built from TRBV19 and TRBJ1-5; maybe TRBD1 (5 bases). Trimming took off 1 base at V and 5 bases at J, with 9 bases between the two ends. This CDR3 has 14 residues. Germline loops: CDR1 LNHDA, CDR2 SQIVND (reference sequence). The whole variable domain, filled in from reference TRBV19 and TRBJ1-5, reads DGGITQSPKYLFRKEGQNVTLSCEQNLNHDAMYWYRQDPGQGLRLIYYSQIVNDFQKGDIAEGYSVSREKKESFPLTVTSAQKNPTAFYLCASSIGTSHQPQHFGDGTRLSIL.

CDR3 loop: CASSLAGGAKGYTF. For the CDR3, the DNA is TGCGCCAGCAGCTTGGCCGGGGGGGCTAAAGGCTACACCTTC. The chain couples TRBV5-1 to TRBJ1-2; D is perhaps TRBD1 (6 bases). The germline V gene has CDR1 SGHRS and CDR2 YFSETQ. V lost 0 bases and J lost 8, with 14 bases in between. The CDR3 runs 14 residues.

The chain couples TRBV28 to TRBJ2-7; 10 bases line up with TRBD1. The CDR3 has 14 amino acids. CDR1 and CDR2 (germline): MDHEN, SYDVKM. V shed 5 bases, J shed 4 bases, and the junction held 5 bases outside the gene matches. CDR3 in DNA: TGTGCCAGCAGTCCCACGGGACAGGGGTACGAGCAGTACTTC. Translation gives CASSPTGQGYEQYF.